This T cell receptor (beta chain) originates from a study of T cells expressing NK-cell markers. About the study: It was sorted CD3+CD56-NKG2C+, CD3+CD56+NKG2C- and CD3+CD56+NKG2C+ T cells that provided the TCR beta repertoires. Seven HCMV-seropositive donors and one seronegative donor made up the eight sequenced donors.

From its re-call of the 5' RACE reads, TCRdb lists each CDR3 protein once, without DNA. Seen in this sample are about 460,000 distinct CDR3 sequences; the ten most common clones hold 1.4%. The CDR3 is made up of 13 amino acids. CDR1 is SGHNT, CDR2 YENEEA, per germline. The rearrangement uses TRBV11-3 and TRBJ1-1. This clonotype originated in a woman aged 45-65 years in good health. Sample: blood T cells: a sorted CD56 or NKG2C T cell subset, CD4+ or CD8+ T cells, or bulk PBMC T cells (not recorded which). The CDR3 here is CASCLRTNTEAFF.